This TCR beta chain derives from a study of cytomegalovirus exposure and HLA in healthy donors. Comment on this clone: Its target is unknown.

Study findings and constraints: High sensitivity and specificity were reportedly achieved when the classifier diagnosed cytomegalovirus status. The authors enumerated over 150 TCR beta chains as linked to cytomegalovirus.

Germline CDR1 and CDR2: SGHTA and FQGNSA. The V and J ends lost 3 bases and 2 bases respectively, with 19 bases between them. This CDR3 is built from 17 residues. PCR employed 60 Vbeta and 13 Jbeta primers. Authors' methods: Roughly 10 million shared chains were among around 80 million unique TCR beta chains counted in a later analysis. Using immunoSEQ multiplex PCR, the repertoire was profiled, and TCRdb retains in-frame clones only, with some absent. V, J and clone size derive from that table, while D and trimming were established from the DNA sequence. The sample includes 130,000 or so clones, approximately 65% seen only once; the top ten take approximately 1.4%.

The source is a man aged 18 to 35 in good health and CMV-seronegative. The specimen sequenced was PBMCs. The V and J genes are TRBV7-2 and TRBJ2-5, with D maybe TRBD1 (5 bases). In nucleotides, the CDR3 is TGTGCCAGCAGCTTCCCAACTCAGGGAAGAAGACAAGAGACCCAGTACTTC. This encodes CASSFPTQGRRQETQYF.